This T cell receptor (beta chain) was obtained from a study of shared clonotypes between healthy human individuals. The CDR3 is made up of 14 amino acids. Germline CDR1 reads SQVTM; CDR2 reads ANQGSEA. The V end lost 4 bases, the J end lost 5 bases, and 17 bases lay between the germline ends. Execution of the assay was at deep level. The data were produced by immunoSEQ multiplex PCR, yet TCRdb's version contains in-frame clones alone and is incomplete. In the table there are over a million clones, around 78% of which are singletons. This TCR derives from a man in his late teens or twenties in good health. Some clones in this sample may be carry-over from other donors' samples. Sequenced: memory CD4+ T cells from PBMCs. Subset: CD45RA-negative fraction. V usage is TRBV29-1 and J usage is TRBJ2-5; D possibly matches TRBD1 or TRBD2 (5 bases each). CDR3 sequence (DNA): TGCAGCGTTGCGGTAGACAGTCCGGGGGAGACCCAGTACTTC. Protein: CSVAVDSPGETQYF. The full variable domain, in which reference TRBV29-1 and TRBJ2-5 provide the parts outside the CDR3, is SAVISQKPSRDICQRGTSLTIQCQVDSQVTMMFWYRQQPGQSLTLIATANQGSEATYESGFVIDKFPISRPNLTFSTLTVSNMSPEDSSIYLCSVAVDSPGETQYFGPGTRLLVL.